This TCR beta chain was recorded in a study of blood T cell repertoires in COVID-19 (dated by TCRdb to the early 2020s). About the full investigation: Samples covering the acute and convalescent phases of COVID-19 were provided by collaborators in the United States, Italy and Spain. The samples were drawn from two sources: the first 160 participants of the ongoing ImmuneRACE study, and fewer than 1,500 subjects contributed by 6 global collaborators. The repertoires were released in a freely available public database intended as a resource for research on the immune response to SARS-CoV-2. The prospective study material was composed of cDNA or gDNA derived from T cells, B-cell-depleted T cells, or PBMCs. Deeply sampled blood TCRbeta repertoires from subjects exposed to, actively infected with, or recovered from COVID-19 were included in the dataset. Where available, HLA class I and class II types were taken from metadata supplied by the sample provider and were not determined by assay-based typing. A de-identified subject ID, COVID-19 status, age in years and sex were almost always included in the sample metadata. Results the study describes overall, beyond this receptor: How much clinical and demographic metadata was included differed by source and by participant, and the metadata was provided uncurated.

In the prospective study, participants were roughly 18 to 95 years old, resided in 24 geographic areas of the United States, and were enrolled through a virtual design. In the prospective study, cohorts were assigned on the basis of participant-reported clinical history obtained from a screening survey and a study questionnaire. Each participant in the prospective study had whole blood, serum and a nasopharyngeal or oropharyngeal swab collected by mobile phlebotomists. Prospective study participants could optionally give additional blood draws and questionnaires over an approximately 2-month period. Before DNA extraction, prospective study blood samples were shipped either frozen or at room temperature. According to the germline V gene, CDR1 reads MGHRA and CDR2 reads YSYEKL. Taken from cysteine to phenylalanine, the CDR3 has 17 residues. The sequence is cut down to CDR3 DNA, 51 bases in frame from base 1. V is pruned by 2 bases and J by 11 bases, leaving 15 bases of the junction without a gene match.

With regard to this clone: The target of this receptor is not known. No qualities accompany the bases; no much larger clone lies one base away.

TCRbeta CDR3 regions were amplified from genomic DNA by means of the immunoSEQ Assay, a bias-controlled multiplex PCR. As for the authors' bioinformatics: Within the assay, amplification of reference gene primers was used to estimate how many nucleated cells each sample contained. To quantify the absolute abundance of each unique TCRbeta CDR3 rearrangement, sequence reads were collapsed and filtered. Productive Simpson clonality was computed per sample as the square root of Simpson's diversity index over productive rearrangements. TCRdb took over this immuneACCESS table, retaining in-frame rearrangements with V and J assigned. Such tables are incomplete; in checked studies, under half of the missing clones stem from an unresolved V gene, and the remainder is unexplained. That table gives V, J and clone size, and the DNA gave D and trimming. This sample gives around 260,000 clones in total; 80% to 90% of them show up just once. The ten largest account for about 4% of the sample.

This sequence was found in a young man with acute COVID-19. Sequences were obtained from PBMCs or T cells enriched from blood (not recorded which). The rearrangement joined TRBV4-1 to TRBJ1-6, and 7 junctional nucleotides match TRBD1. In nucleotides, the sequence is TGCGCCAGCAGCCAACCTCTCCGGACAGGTGATAGGGCACCCCTCCACTTT. Its protein reads: CASSQPLRTGDRAPLHF.